This T cell receptor (beta chain) was sequenced for a study of shared clonotypes between healthy human individuals. Across the whole study: CD4 naive and memory got three plates each, CD8 naive two, CD8 memory one.

Execution of the assay was at deep level. Genomic DNA (from each subset) was split evenly across several immunoSEQ plates. Clones were sequenced by immunoSEQ multiplex PCR, and TCRdb holds only the in-frame ones, with some missing. The table lists roughly 590,000 clones, 95% of them singletons, with roughly 0.1% in the top ten. V was trimmed by 4 bases and J by 2 bases, leaving 14 bases between them. Germline V CDR1 and CDR2: PRHDT, FYEKMQ (reference sequence). The CDR3 covers 16 residues. The naive CD8 fraction comprised CD45RO-negative cells positively selected for CCR7 and excluded terminally differentiated effector memory CD45RA+ cells.

The chain is built from TRBV13 and TRBJ1-4, with D unclear. The clonotype was recovered from a woman in her twenties or thirties in good health. What was sequenced was naive CD8+ T cells sorted from blood. The CDR3 protein is CASSSNGPGTNEKLFF. CDR3 DNA: TGTGCCAGCAGCTCGAACGGCCCTGGCACTAATGAAAAACTGTTTTTT.